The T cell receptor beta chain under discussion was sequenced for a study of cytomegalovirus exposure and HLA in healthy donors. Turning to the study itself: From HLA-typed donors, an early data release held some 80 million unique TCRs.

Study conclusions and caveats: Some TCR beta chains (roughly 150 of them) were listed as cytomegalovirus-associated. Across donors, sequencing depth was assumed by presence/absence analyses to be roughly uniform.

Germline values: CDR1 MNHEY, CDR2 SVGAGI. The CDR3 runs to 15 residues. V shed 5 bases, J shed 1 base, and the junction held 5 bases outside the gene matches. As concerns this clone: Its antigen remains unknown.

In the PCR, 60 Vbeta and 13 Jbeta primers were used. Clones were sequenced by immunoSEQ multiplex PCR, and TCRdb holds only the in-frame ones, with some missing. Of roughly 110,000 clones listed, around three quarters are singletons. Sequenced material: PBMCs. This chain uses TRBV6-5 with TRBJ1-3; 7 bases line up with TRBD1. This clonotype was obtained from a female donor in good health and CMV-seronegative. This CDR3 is CASSQRQGSGNTIYF. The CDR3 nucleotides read TGTGCCAGCAGTCAGAGACAGGGTTCTGGAAACACCATATATTTT.